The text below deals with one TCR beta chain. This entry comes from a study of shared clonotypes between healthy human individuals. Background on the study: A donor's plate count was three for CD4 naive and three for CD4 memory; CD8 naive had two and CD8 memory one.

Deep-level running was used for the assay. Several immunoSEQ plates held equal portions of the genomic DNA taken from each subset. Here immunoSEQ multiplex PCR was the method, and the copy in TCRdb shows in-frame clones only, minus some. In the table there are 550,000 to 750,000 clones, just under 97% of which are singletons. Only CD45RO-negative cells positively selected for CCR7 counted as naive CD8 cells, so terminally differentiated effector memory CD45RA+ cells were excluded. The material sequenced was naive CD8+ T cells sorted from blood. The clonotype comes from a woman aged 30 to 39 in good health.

This CDR3 is CASSVGGSGGNTIYF. The CDR3 nucleotides are TGTGCCAGCAGTGTAGGGGGCAGTGGTGGAAACACCATATATTTT. This chain connects TRBV28 to TRBJ1-3, with TRBD1 matching 7 bases. This CDR3 has 15 amino acids. After removal of 5 bases from V and 3 bases from J, the junction contained 7 bases not matched to a gene. Germline loops: CDR1 MDHEN, CDR2 SYDVKM.